A selection of T cell receptor beta chains follows, all from one sample in a study of beta chain features in type 1 diabetes. Some clones are missing from TCRdb's copy, which holds only in-frame ones; the method was immunoSEQ multiplex PCR. The sample holds 600,000 to 700,000 clones, around an eighth seen once. Sequencing was done on a sample of naive CD4+ T cells from blood. Receptors originate from a man younger than 30 with type 1 diabetes. CDR3s include the opening cysteine and the closing phenylalanine or tryptophan. The D gene is left open where the match is weak. The size field is filled for only some rows; it gives once, few, many or a size class.

NA	TRBD1	TRBV7-9	TRBJ1-2	CASSLGQGDNYGYTF	TGTGCCAGCAGCTTGGGACAGGGAGATAACTATGGCTACACCTTC
NA	NA	TRBV5-1	TRBJ2-1	CASSLAEPANEQFF	TGCGCCAGCAGCTTGGCAGAACCAGCTAATGAGCAGTTCTTC
few	NA	TRBV18	TRBJ1-2	CASSPSAYDGYTF	TGTGCCAGCTCACCTTCCGCGTACGATGGCTACACCTTC
NA	NA	TRBV11-2	TRBJ1-4	CASSRNEKLFF	TGTGCCAGCAGTCGTAATGAAAAACTGTTTTTT
few	TRBD2	TRBV29-1	TRBJ2-1	CSVEKSGGNEQFF	TGCAGCGTTGAAAAATCGGGGGGAAATGAGCAGTTCTTC
few	NA	TRBV30	TRBJ1-5	CAWSRQSSQPQHF	TGTGCCTGGAGTCGACAGTCCAGTCAGCCCCAGCATTTT
NA	TRBD1	TRBV19	TRBJ2-7	CASSKDRVLYEQYF	TGTGCCAGTAGTAAAGACAGGGTCCTCTACGAGCAGTACTTC
NA	NA	TRBV29-1	TRBJ2-3	CSVGYLGGITDTQYF	TGCAGCGTTGGATATCTCGGGGGAATCACAGATACGCAGTATTTT
NA	TRBD2	TRBV6-5	TRBJ2-3	CASRRGGEDRHTQYF	TGTGCCAGCAGGCGGGGGGGAGAAGATCGCCATACGCAGTATTTT
once	NA	TRBV5-4	TRBJ2-5	CASSFPGQGETQYF	TGTGCCAGCAGCTTCCCCGGGCAGGGGGAGACCCAGTACTTC
few	TRBD2	TRBV5-1	TRBJ2-1	CASSSQTSGGNNEQFF	TGCGCCAGCAGCTCCCAGACTAGCGGGGGGAACAATGAGCAGTTCTTC
NA	TRBD1	TRBV2	TRBJ1-5	CASRTGDGGQPQHF	TGTGCCAGCAGGACAGGGGACGGAGGTCAGCCCCAGCATTTT
NA	NA	TRBV20-1	TRBJ2-1	CSARRGNEQFF	TGCAGTGCCAGAAGGGGAAATGAGCAGTTCTTC
few	NA	TRBV6-6	TRBJ1-5	CASRQRSNQPQHF	TGTGCCAGCAGACAGAGGAGCAATCAGCCCCAGCATTTT
few	TRBD2	TRBV6-1	TRBJ2-3	CASRLSGDPLDTQYF	TGTGCCAGCAGACTTAGCGGGGATCCCCTAGATACGCAGTATTTT
NA	NA	TRBV6-5	TRBJ2-3	CATTRTYSSTDTQYF	TGTGCCACCACGAGGACGTACTCTAGCACAGATACGCAGTATTTT
few	TRBD1	TRBV30	TRBJ2-7	CAWSPRDRRYEQYF	TGTGCCTGGAGTCCACGGGACAGGAGATACGAGCAGTACTTC
NA	NA	TRBV29-1	TRBJ1-2	CSVPDWDYGYTF	TGCAGCGTTCCGGACTGGGACTATGGCTACACCTTC
few	NA	TRBV28	TRBJ1-5	CASRKGGDSNQPQHF	TGTGCCAGCCGGAAGGGGGGCGATAGCAATCAGCCCCAGCATTTT
NA	NA	TRBV5-6	TRBJ2-3	CASSGSTDTQYF	TGTGCCAGCAGCGGTAGCACAGATACGCAGTATTTT
few	TRBD1	TRBV6-6	TRBJ2-7	CASSTIRTGRSYEQYF	TGTGCCAGCAGCACTATTCGGACAGGCCGCTCCTACGAGCAGTACTTC
few	NA	TRBV28	TRBJ1-1	CASVSQGYTEAFF	TGTGCCAGCGTCTCTCAGGGGTACACTGAAGCTTTCTTT
NA	NA	TRBV4-2	TRBJ2-1	CASSEEYNEQFF	TGTGCCAGCAGCGAGGAGTACAATGAGCAGTTCTTC
NA	NA	TRBV6-1	TRBJ1-1	CASSVQGRITEAFF	TGTGCCAGCAGTGTACAGGGAAGGATCACTGAAGCTTTCTTT
NA	NA	TRBV15	TRBJ1-3	CATSRDRSPGGNTIYF	TGTGCCACCAGCAGAGATCGAAGTCCTGGGGGAAACACCATATATTTT
few	NA	TRBV5-1	TRBJ2-4	CASSTEPGDKNIQYF	TGCGCCAGCAGCACTGAGCCAGGGGACAAAAACATTCAGTACTTC
NA	TRBD1	TRBV6-1	TRBJ1-6	CASSQGTGPMNSPLHF	TGTGCCAGCAGTCAAGGGACAGGGCCGATGAATTCACCCCTCCACTTT
NA	TRBD1	TRBV5-1	TRBJ2-6	CASSQRGQEFSGANVLTF	TGCGCCAGCAGCCAACGGGGACAGGAGTTTTCTGGGGCCAACGTCCTGACTTTC
NA	NA	TRBV28	TRBJ2-5	CASSPGRVETQYF	TGTGCCAGCAGCCCTGGGCGGGTGGAGACCCAGTACTTC
NA	TRBD1	TRBV18	TRBJ2-2	CASSPGQAPGELFF	TGTGCCAGCTCACCTGGACAGGCCCCCGGGGAGCTGTTTTTT
few	NA	TRBV30	TRBJ1-1	CAWRSGLYGGGTEAFF	TGTGCCTGGAGAAGTGGACTTTACGGAGGGGGCACTGAAGCTTTCTTT
few	NA	TRBV9	TRBJ2-3	CASSPPDPRDTQYF	TGTGCCAGCAGCCCACCAGACCCTCGGGATACGCAGTATTTT
few	TRBD2	TRBV28	TRBJ2-5	CASTGGAQWVGETQYF	TGTGCCAGCACCGGGGGGGCACAGTGGGTGGGAGAGACCCAGTACTTC
NA	NA	TRBV18	TRBJ1-2	CASSPPENYGYTF	TGTGCCAGCTCACCACCCGAAAACTATGGCTACACCTTC
few	NA	TRBV9	TRBJ1-1	CASSATLTGVNTEAFF	TGTGCCAGCAGCGCCACTCTCACAGGCGTGAACACTGAAGCTTTCTTT
few	TRBD1	TRBV4-1	TRBJ2-2	CASSPLGGANTGELFF	TGCGCCAGCAGCCCACTAGGGGGCGCGAACACCGGGGAGCTGTTTTTT
few	NA	TRBV28	TRBJ1-2	CASSLSPNANYGYTF	TGTGCCAGCAGTTTAAGCCCAAACGCTAACTATGGCTACACCTTC
few	NA	TRBV5-6	TRBJ1-2	CASSLERTNYGYTF	TGTGCCAGCAGCTTGGAGCGGACCAACTATGGCTACACCTTC
few	NA	TRBV6-1	TRBJ2-7	CASSVLGYEQYF	TGTGCCAGCAGTGTCCTGGGCTACGAGCAGTACTTC
NA	NA	TRBV11-2	TRBJ2-7	CASSLDRHKQQYF	TGTGCCAGCAGCTTAGACAGGCACAAGCAGCAGTACTTC
NA	NA	TRBV5-4	TRBJ1-1	CASSSQGWTEAFF	TGTGCCAGCAGCTCGCAAGGTTGGACTGAAGCTTTCTTT
few	NA	TRBV11-2	TRBJ1-2	CASSPAHGPRDGYTF	TGTGCCAGCAGCCCAGCTCACGGACCCAGGGATGGCTACACCTTC
few	TRBD1	TRBV13	TRBJ1-2	CASSRGPGQTNYGYTF	TGTGCCAGCAGCCGGGGACCGGGACAGACTAACTATGGCTACACCTTC
NA	NA	TRBV10-3	TRBJ2-3	CAISESGAVGAITQYF	TGTGCCATCAGTGAGTCTGGGGCGGTGGGAGCTATCACGCAGTATTTT
NA	NA	TRBV25-1	TRBJ2-2	CASSPSFGGELFF	TGTGCCAGCAGTCCCTCATTCGGGGGGGAGCTGTTTTTT
few	TRBD1	TRBV7-9	TRBJ1-2	CASSSQGVVYGYTF	TGTGCCAGCAGCTCTCAGGGGGTCGTCTATGGCTACACCTTC
few	TRBD2	TRBV30	TRBJ2-2	CAWRHTSGTGELFF	TGTGCCTGGAGGCACACTAGCGGCACCGGGGAGCTGTTTTTT
few	NA	TRBV30	TRBJ1-5	CAWSVGKSGGINQPQHF	TGTGCCTGGAGTGTAGGGAAATCCGGGGGGATCAATCAGCCCCAGCATTTT
few	NA	TRBV7-9	TRBJ1-4	CASSPRELFF	TGTGCCAGCAGCCCCAGGGAACTGTTTTTT
NA	TRBD1	TRBV25-1	TRBJ1-1	CASRGQGAGEAFF	TGTGCCAGCAGGGGACAGGGGGCTGGCGAAGCTTTCTTT
NA	NA	TRBV29-1	TRBJ2-3	CSVARTGTDTQYF	TGCAGCGTGGCGAGGACCGGCACAGATACGCAGTATTTT